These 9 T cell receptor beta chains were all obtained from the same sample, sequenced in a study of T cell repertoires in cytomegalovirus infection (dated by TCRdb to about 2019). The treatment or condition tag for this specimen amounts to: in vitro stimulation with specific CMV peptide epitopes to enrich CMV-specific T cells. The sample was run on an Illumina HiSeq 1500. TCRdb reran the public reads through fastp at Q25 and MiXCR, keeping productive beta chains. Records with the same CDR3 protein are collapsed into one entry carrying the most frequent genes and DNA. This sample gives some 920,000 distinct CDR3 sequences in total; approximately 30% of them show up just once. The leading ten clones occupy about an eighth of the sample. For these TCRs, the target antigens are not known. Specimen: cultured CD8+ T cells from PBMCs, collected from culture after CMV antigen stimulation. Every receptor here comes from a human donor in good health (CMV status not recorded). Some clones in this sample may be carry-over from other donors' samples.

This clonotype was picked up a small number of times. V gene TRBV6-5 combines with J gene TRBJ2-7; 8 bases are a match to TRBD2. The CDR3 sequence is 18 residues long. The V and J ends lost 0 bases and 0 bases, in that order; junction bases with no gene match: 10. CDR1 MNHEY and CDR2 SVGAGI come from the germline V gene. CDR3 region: CASSYSNPRGGFSYEQYV. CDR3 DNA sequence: TGTGCCAGCAGTTACTCGAACCCCCGCGGGGGGTTCTCCTACGAGCAGTACGTC.

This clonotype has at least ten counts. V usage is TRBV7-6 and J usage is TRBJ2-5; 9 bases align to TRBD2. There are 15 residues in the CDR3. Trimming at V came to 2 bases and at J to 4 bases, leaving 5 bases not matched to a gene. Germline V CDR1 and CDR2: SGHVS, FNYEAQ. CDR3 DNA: TGTGCCAGCAGCTTATTTGGCGGGGGGGGAGAGACCCAGTACTTC. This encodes CASSLFGGGGETQYF.

The CDR3 loop is CASSNRGHGANVLTF. Here the CDR3 DNA reads TGTGCCAGTAGTAACAGGGGGCACGGGGCCAACGTCCTGACTTTC. The V gene is TRBV19, the J gene TRBJ2-6; 9 nucleotides agree with TRBD1. CDR1 is LNHDA and CDR2 is SQIVND in the germline V gene (reference sequence). With V trimmed by 4 bases and J by 4 bases, 2 bases remained unmatched. The CDR3 totals 15 residues.

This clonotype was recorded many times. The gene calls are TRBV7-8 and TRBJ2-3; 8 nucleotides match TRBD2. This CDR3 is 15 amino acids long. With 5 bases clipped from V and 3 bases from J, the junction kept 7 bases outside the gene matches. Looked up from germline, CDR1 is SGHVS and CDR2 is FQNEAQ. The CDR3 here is CASSLGGVVTDTQYF. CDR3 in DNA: TGTGCCAGCAGCCTCGGGGGGGTTGTAACAGATACGCAGTATTTT.

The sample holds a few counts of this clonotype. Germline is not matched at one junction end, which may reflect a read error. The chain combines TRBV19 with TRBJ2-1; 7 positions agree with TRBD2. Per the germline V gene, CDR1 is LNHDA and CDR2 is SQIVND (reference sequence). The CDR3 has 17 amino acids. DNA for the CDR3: TGTGCCAGTAGCCCCTCGTTCTCTAGCGGCTCCTTCAATGAGCAGTTCTTC. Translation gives CASSPSFSSGSFNEQFF.

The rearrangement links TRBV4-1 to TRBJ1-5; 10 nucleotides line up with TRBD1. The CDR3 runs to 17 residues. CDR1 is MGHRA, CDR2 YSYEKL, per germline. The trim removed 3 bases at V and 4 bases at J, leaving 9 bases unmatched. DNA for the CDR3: TGCGCCAGCAGCCAGGATCCGGGACAGGGGTCTAATCAGCCCCAGCATTTT. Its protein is CASSQDPGQGSNQPQHF.

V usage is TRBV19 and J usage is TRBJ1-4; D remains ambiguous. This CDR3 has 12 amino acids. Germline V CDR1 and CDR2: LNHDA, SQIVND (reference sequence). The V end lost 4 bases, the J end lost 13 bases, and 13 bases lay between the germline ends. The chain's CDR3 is CASSNPGRGLFF. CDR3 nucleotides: TGTGCCAGTAGTAATCCCGGCAGAGGACTGTTTTTT.

The CDR3 loop reads CASSQIDRSNQPQHF. The CDR3 DNA is TGCGCCAGCAGCCAAATAGACAGGAGCAATCAGCCCCAGCATTTT. This chain uses TRBV4-1 with TRBJ1-5; tentatively, D is TRBD1 (6 bases). Between the trimmed V and J ends, which lost 2 bases and 1 base, there was a span of 9 bases. The germline V gene encodes CDR1 MGHRA and CDR2 YSYEKL. The CDR3 sequence is 15 residues long.

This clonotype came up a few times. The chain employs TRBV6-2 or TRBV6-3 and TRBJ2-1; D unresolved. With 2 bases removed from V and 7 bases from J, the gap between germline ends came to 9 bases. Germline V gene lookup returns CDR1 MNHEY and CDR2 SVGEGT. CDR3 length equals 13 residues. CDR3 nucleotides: TGTGCCAGCAGTTACACAAACCAGAATGAGCAGTTCTTC. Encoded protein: CASSYTNQNEQFF.